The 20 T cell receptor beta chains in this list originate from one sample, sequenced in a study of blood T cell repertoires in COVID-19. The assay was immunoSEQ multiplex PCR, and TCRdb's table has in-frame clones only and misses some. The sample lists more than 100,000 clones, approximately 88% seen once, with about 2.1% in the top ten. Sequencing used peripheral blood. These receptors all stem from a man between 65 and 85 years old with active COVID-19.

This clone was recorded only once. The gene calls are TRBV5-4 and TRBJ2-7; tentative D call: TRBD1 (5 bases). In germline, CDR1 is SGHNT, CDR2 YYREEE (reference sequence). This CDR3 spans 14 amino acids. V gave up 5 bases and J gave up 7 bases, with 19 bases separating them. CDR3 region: CASRARETVGEQYF. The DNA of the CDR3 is TGTGCCAGCAGGGCGCGCGAGACAGTTGGGGAGCAGTACTTC. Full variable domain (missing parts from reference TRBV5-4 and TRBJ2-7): ETGVTQSPTHLIKTRGQQVTLRCSSQSGHNTVSWYQQALGQGPQFIFQYYREEENGRGNFPPRFSGLQFPNYSSELNVNALELDDSALYLCASRARETVGEQYFGPGTRLTVT.

The CDR3 is CASSEQAGAGSEQFF. As DNA, the CDR3 is TGTGCCAGCAGTGAACAAGCGGGAGCTGGGAGTGAGCAGTTCTTC. This rearrangement joins TRBV2 to TRBJ2-1; 8 bases map to TRBD2. Unmatched junction bases numbered 9, after V lost 2 bases and J lost 9 bases. The CDR3 is made up of 15 amino acids. Looked up from germline, CDR1 is SNHLY and CDR2 is FYNNEI.

The DNA for the CDR3 is TGTGCCAGCAGGAGGACAGGGGCAGAGACCCAGTACTTC. It codes for CASRRTGAETQYF. This chain uses TRBV12-3 or TRBV12-4 with TRBJ2-5; 9 positions match TRBD1. Unmatched junction bases numbered 3, after V lost 6 bases and J lost 4 bases. The CDR3 has 13 amino acids.

CDR3 sequence: CSVAGGALSYEQYF. The CDR3 DNA follows: TGCAGCGTGGCCGGGGGTGCCCTGTCCTACGAGCAGTACTTC. V gene TRBV29-1 combines with J gene TRBJ2-7; maybe TRBD2 (6 bases). The CDR3 is 14 amino acids. V was clipped by 6 bases and J by 1 base, with 16 bases between them. Germline loops: CDR1 SQVTM, CDR2 ANQGSEA.

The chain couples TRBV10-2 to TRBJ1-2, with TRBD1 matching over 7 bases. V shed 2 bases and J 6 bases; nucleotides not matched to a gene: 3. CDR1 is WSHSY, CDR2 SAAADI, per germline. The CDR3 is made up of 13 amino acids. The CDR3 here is CASSEAGGNGYTF. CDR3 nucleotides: TGCGCCAGCAGTGAGGCAGGGGGAAATGGCTACACCTTC.

CDR3 protein: CASGTTPATEQFF. The DNA for the CDR3 is TGTGCCAGCGGAACTACCCCGGCTACGGAGCAGTTCTTC. The chain combines TRBV12-3 or TRBV12-4 with TRBJ2-1; D not certain. V was pared by 8 bases and J by 10 bases, with 18 bases between. The CDR3 has 13 amino acids.

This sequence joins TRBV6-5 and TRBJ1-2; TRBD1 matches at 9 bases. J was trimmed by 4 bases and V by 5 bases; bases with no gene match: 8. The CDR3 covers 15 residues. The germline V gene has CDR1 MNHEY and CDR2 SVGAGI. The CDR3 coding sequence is TGTGCCAGCAGTCCGGGACAGGGAAAGGTCTATGGCTACACCTTC. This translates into CASSPGQGKVYGYTF.

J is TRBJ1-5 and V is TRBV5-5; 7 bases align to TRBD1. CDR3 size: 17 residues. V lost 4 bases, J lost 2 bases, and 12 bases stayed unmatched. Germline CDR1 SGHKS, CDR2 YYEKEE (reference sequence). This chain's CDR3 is CASSRGTDTGGNQPQHF. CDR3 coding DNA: TGTGCCAGCAGCCGGGGGACAGATACCGGTGGCAATCAGCCCCAGCATTTT.

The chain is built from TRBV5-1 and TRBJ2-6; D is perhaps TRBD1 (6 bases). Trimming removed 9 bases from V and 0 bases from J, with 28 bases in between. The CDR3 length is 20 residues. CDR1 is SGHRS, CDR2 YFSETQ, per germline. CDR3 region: CAIHRPPPGTLSSGANVLTF. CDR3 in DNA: TGCGCCATCCATCGCCCCCCACCCGGGACACTCAGCTCTGGGGCCAACGTCCTGACTTTC. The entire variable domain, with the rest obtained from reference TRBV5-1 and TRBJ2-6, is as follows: KAGVTQTPRYLIKTRGQQVTLSCSPISGHRSVSWYQQTPGQGLQFLFEYFSETQRNKGNFPGRFSGRQFSNSRSEMNVSTLELGDSALYLCAIHRPPPGTLSSGANVLTFGAGSRLTVL.

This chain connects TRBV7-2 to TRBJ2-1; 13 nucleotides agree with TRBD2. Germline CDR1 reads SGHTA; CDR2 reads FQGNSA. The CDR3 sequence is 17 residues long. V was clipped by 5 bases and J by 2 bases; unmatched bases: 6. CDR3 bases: TGTGCCAGCAGCCCTACTGGACTAGCGGGGGCCTACAATGAGCAGTTCTTC. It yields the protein CASSPTGLAGAYNEQFF.

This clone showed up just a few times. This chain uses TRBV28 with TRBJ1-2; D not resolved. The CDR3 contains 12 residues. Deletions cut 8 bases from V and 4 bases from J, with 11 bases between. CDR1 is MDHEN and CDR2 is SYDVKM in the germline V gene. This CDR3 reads CASGREPYGYTF. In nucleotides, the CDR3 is TGTGCCAGCGGGAGGGAACCCTATGGCTACACCTTC.

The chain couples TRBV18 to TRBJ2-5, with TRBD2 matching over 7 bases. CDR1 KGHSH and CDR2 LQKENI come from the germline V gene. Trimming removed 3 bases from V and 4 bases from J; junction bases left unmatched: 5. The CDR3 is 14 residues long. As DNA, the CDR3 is TGTGCCAGCTCACCCGGGACTAACGCAGAGACCCAGTACTTC. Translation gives CASSPGTNAETQYF.

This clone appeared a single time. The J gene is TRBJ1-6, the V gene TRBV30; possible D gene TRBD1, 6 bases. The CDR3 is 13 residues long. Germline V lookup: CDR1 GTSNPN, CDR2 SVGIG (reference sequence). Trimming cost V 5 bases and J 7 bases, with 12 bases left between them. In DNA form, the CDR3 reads TGTGCCTGGGGTGGACAGACCAATTCACCCCTCCACTTT. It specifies CAWGGQTNSPLHF.

This chain's CDR3 is CASSLDLSWAGDTGELFF. The DNA for the CDR3 is TGTGCCAGCAGCTTAGACCTATCATGGGCCGGGGACACCGGGGAGCTGTTTTTT. This chain uses TRBV7-9 with TRBJ2-2; D perhaps matches TRBD2 (5 bases). Germline lookup yields CDR1 SEHNR and CDR2 FQNEAQ (reference sequence). The CDR3 consists of 18 residues. V dropped 1 base and J dropped 3 bases, with 18 bases sitting between them.

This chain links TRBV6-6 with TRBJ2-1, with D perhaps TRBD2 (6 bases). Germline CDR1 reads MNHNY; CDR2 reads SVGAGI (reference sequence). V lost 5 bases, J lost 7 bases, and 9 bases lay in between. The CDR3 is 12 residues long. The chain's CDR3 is CASSETSNEQFF. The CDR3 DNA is TGTGCCAGCAGTGAGACTAGTAATGAGCAGTTCTTC.

The CDR3 here is CASTPDSSGNTIYF. The CDR3 region has the DNA TGTGCCAGCACCCCGGACAGCTCTGGAAACACCATATATTTT. The genes are TRBV28 and TRBJ1-3; a possible D gene is TRBD1 (6 bases). Germline V gene sequence: CDR1 MDHEN, CDR2 SYDVKM. V lost 7 bases and J 0 bases, leaving 10 bases between the germline ends. The CDR3 runs 14 residues.

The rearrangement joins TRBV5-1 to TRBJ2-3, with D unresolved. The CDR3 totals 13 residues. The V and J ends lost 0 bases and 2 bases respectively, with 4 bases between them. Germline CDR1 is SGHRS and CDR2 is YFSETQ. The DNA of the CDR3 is TGCGCCAGCAGCTTGGCTTTCACAGATACGCAGTATTTT. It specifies CASSLAFTDTQYF.

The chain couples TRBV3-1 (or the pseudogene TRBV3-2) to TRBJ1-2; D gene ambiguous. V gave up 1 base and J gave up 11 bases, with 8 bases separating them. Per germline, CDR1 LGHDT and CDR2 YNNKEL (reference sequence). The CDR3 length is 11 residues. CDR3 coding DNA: TGTGCCAGCAGCCAAGTTGGCAGGTACACCTTC. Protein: CASSQVGRYTF.

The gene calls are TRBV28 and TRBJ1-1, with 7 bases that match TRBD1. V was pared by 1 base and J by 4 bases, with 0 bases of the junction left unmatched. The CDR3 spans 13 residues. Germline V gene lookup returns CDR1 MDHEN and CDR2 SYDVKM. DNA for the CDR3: TGTGCCAGCAGTTTATCAGGGGGCACTGAAGCTTTCTTT. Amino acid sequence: CASSLSGGTEAFF.

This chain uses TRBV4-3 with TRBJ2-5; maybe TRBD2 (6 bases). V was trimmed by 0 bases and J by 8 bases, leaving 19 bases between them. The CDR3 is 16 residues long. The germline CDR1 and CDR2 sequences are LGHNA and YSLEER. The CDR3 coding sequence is TGCGCCAGCAGCCAAGATCGGACTACCCGTTCTTCAACCCAGTACTTC. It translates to CASSQDRTTRSSTQYF.